This TCR beta chain was sequenced for a study of response to subunit inactivated influenza vaccine. This clonotype was picked up a small number of times. Its antigen is unidentified. This CDR3 has 14 amino acids. The V segment lost 4 bases and the J segment 4 bases; nucleotides outside the gene matches: 5. CDR1 LGHNA and CDR2 YNFKEQ come from the germline V gene. Overall study results and limits: After each seasonal influenza vaccination, few new T cells are recruited, the authors suggested.

From the RT-PCR reads, TCRdb called clonotypes with MiXCR, one entry per CDR3 protein. The data show some 300,000 distinct CDR3 sequences, over 20% seen once. This clonotype originated in a man aged 45 to 75 who received an inactivated influenza vaccine. Sequenced here: PBMCs from blood, sampled approximately 22 months after vaccination. The chain links TRBV4-2 to TRBJ1-2; 8 bases map to TRBD1. The DNA for the CDR3 is TGTGCCAGCAGCCCCTCCGGACAGGGCTATGGCTACACCTTC. Protein product: CASSPSGQGYGYTF.